The clone carrying this TCR beta chain was observed many times. This sample was taken from a study of T cell responses to AZD1222 COVID-19 vaccine. Clones were read by immunoSEQ multiplex PCR, and TCRdb kept only the in-frame ones, dropping some. The data show over 100,000 clones, approximately 85% seen once. The V segment lost 4 bases and the J segment 4 bases; nucleotides outside the gene matches: 5. The CDR3 totals 14 residues. The germline gives CDR1 SGHNT, CDR2 YYREEE (reference sequence). The clonotype comes from an adult in good health. The V gene is TRBV5-4, the J gene TRBJ1-2, with 9 bases matching TRBD1. The starting material was peripheral blood, obtained on day 0 of MenACWY control vaccination. The CDR3 bases are TGTGCCAGCAGCACAGGGGGCATGGGCTATGGCTACACCTTC. This sequence encodes CASSTGGMGYGYTF.